Each of the 23 T cell receptor beta chains below was sequenced from the same sample in a study of cytomegalovirus exposure and HLA in healthy donors. The PCR used 60 Vbeta and 13 Jbeta primers. The repertoire was sequenced with immunoSEQ multiplex PCR; TCRdb's copy has only in-frame clones and lacks some. The table has approximately 190,000 clones, approximately 81% seen once. Sequenced input: PBMCs. The receptors here all came from a man aged 50-59 years in good health and CMV-seronegative.

V and J are TRBV30 and TRBJ1-2; a weak D match, TRBD1 (5 bases). The CDR3 runs to 12 residues. CDR1 and CDR2 from the germline V gene are GTSNPN and SVGIG (reference sequence). Trimming took 8 bases from V and 7 from J, leaving 17 bases between them. As DNA, the CDR3 is TGTGCCGGTGCGGGGACTGCCTCTGGCTACACCTTC. Protein product: CAGAGTASGYTF.

This chain links TRBV11-3 with TRBJ1-1; D possibly corresponds to TRBD1 (5 bases). The CDR3 extends over 14 amino acids. Per germline, CDR1 SGHNT and CDR2 YENEEA. V lost 5 bases and J lost 5, with 15 bases in between. CDR3 nucleotide sequence: TGTGCCAGCAGCCTTCGGGGGATCGGGACTGAAGCTTTCTTT. Translated, it gives CASSLRGIGTEAFF. Full variable domain (outside the CDR3, taken from reference TRBV11-3 and TRBJ1-1): EAGVVQSPRYKIIEKKQPVAFWCNPISGHNTLYWYLQNLGQGPELLIRYENEEAVDDSQLPKDRFSAERLKGVDSTLKIQPAELGDSAVYLCASSLRGIGTEAFFGQGTRLTVV.

J is TRBJ2-7 and V is TRBV19; 11 nucleotides agree with TRBD1. The germline V gene encodes CDR1 LNHDA and CDR2 SQIVND (reference sequence). After removal of 5 bases from V and 4 bases from J, the junction contained 4 bases not matched to a gene. This CDR3 region has 14 residues. This chain's CDR3 is CASSLDRGPYEQYF. CDR3 nucleotide sequence: TGTGCCAGTAGTTTGGACAGGGGGCCATACGAGCAGTACTTC.

The chain employs TRBV30 and TRBJ1-1; D gene ambiguous. The CDR3 totals 11 residues. CDR1 and CDR2 from the germline V gene are GTSNPN and SVGIG (reference sequence). Deletions cut 1 base from V and 3 bases from J, with 3 bases between. The CDR3 here is CAWSGDTEAFF. The DNA of the CDR3 is TGTGCCTGGAGTGGAGACACTGAAGCTTTCTTT.

J is TRBJ2-5 and V is TRBV7-7; a possible D gene is TRBD2 (7 bases). Germline lookup yields CDR1 SSHAT and CDR2 FNYEAQ (reference sequence). The germline V and J ends were trimmed by 3 bases and 9 bases, with 17 bases remaining between them. The CDR3 is 14 residues long. Here the CDR3 DNA reads TGTGCCAGCAGCTTGTCGGGGGGCCCCGGGGCCCAGTACTTC. Encoded protein: CASSLSGGPGAQYF.

The CDR3 DNA sequence: TGTGCCAGCAGCCGCGGCGGCGGGAGCTACGAGCAGTACTTC. Translating gives CASSRGGGSYEQYF. The rearrangement links TRBV7-2 to TRBJ2-7, with 7 bases that match TRBD2. The germline V gene has CDR1 SGHTA and CDR2 FQGNSA. The CDR3 runs 14 residues. V trimming: 5 bases; J trimming: 3 bases; junction bases outside the gene matches: 7.

J is TRBJ2-3 and V is TRBV5-6; tentatively, D is TRBD2 (7 bases). V lost 4 bases and J lost 6, with 18 bases in between. CDR3 length equals 15 residues. Germline loops: CDR1 SGHDT, CDR2 YYEEEE. The CDR3 sequence is CASSLGGGAVDTQYF. CDR3 nucleotide sequence: TGTGCCAGCAGCCTCGGAGGGGGGGCCGTTGATACGCAGTATTTT.

The gene calls are TRBV5-4 and TRBJ2-5; TRBD2 might be the D (7 bases). Per the germline V gene, CDR1 is SGHNT and CDR2 is YYREEE (reference sequence). Trimming shortened V by 3 bases and J by 4 bases, and 16 bases separated the two germline ends. This CDR3 comprises 15 residues. CDR3 amino acids: CASSWLGGGRETQYF. CDR3 in DNA: TGTGCCAGCAGCTGGCTTGGGGGGGGGCGAGAGACCCAGTACTTC.

The chain employs TRBV2 and TRBJ1-1; 9 nucleotides agree with TRBD1. The germline V gene encodes CDR1 SNHLY and CDR2 FYNNEI. The CDR3 consists of 15 residues. J was trimmed by 5 bases and V by 6 bases; bases with no gene match: 10. The DNA of the CDR3 is TGTGCCAGCAGCACACAGGGGGCCCGGGGGACTGAAGCTTTCTTT. Translation: CASSTQGARGTEAFF.

The chain has TRBV30 and TRBJ2-7; D is possibly TRBD1 (6 bases). V lost 4 bases to trimming and J lost 5 bases, with 9 bases between them. Per the germline V gene, CDR1 is GTSNPN and CDR2 is SVGIG (reference sequence). The CDR3 consists of 11 residues. The CDR3 nucleotides are TGTGCCTGGAACCGACAGGACGAGCAGTACTTC. Translated: CAWNRQDEQYF.

V gene TRBV6-5 combines with J gene TRBJ2-5, with D possibly being TRBD1 (5 bases). CDR3 length: 14 residues. Trimming cost V 6 bases and J 2 bases, with 13 bases left between them. Germline V gene lookup returns CDR1 MNHEY and CDR2 SVGAGI. CDR3 coding DNA: TGTGCCAGCAGGTTTACGACAGCACAAGAGACCCAGTACTTC. It yields the protein CASRFTTAQETQYF.

This chain joins TRBV4-2 and TRBJ1-2; 7 bases line up with TRBD1. This CDR3 region has 14 residues. Germline trimming cut 0 bases from V and 4 bases from J; bases unmatched to any gene: 2. Germline V gene sequence: CDR1 LGHNA, CDR2 YNFKEQ. The chain's CDR3 is CASSQDRGSYGYTF. CDR3 in DNA: TGTGCCAGCAGCCAAGACAGGGGGAGCTATGGCTACACCTTC.

This clone was detected only once. The CDR3 DNA reads TGTGCCTGCCAACAGGCAACTAATGAAAAACTGTTTTTT. Translation: CACQQATNEKLFF. V usage is TRBV30 and J usage is TRBJ1-4; perhaps TRBD1 as D (5 bases). Trimming shortened V by 6 bases and J by 0 bases, and 8 bases separated the two germline ends. CDR3 length: 13 residues. Germline V gene data show CDR1 as GTSNPN and CDR2 as SVGIG (reference sequence). The whole variable domain, filled in from reference TRBV30 and TRBJ1-4, reads SQTIHQWPATLVQPVGSPLSLECTVEGTSNPNLYWYRQAAGRGLQLLFYSVGIGQISSEVPQNLSASRPQDRQFILSSKKLLLSDSGFYLCACQQATNEKLFFGSGTQLSVL.

This chain connects TRBV7-8 to TRBJ2-5, with 8 bases identical to TRBD1. The DNA end is more similar to TRBJ2-7, so the J call may be wrong. CDR3 length: 14 amino acids. CDR1 is SGHVS, CDR2 FQNEAQ, per germline. CDR3 residues: CASSPDRVTYEQYF. The CDR3 bases are TGTGCCAGCAGCCCGGACAGGGTCACCTACGAGCAGTACTTC.

This chain connects TRBV7-9 to TRBJ1-1; the D is unclear. V was trimmed by 7 bases and J by 6 bases, leaving 9 bases between them. This CDR3 spans 11 amino acids. The germline gives CDR1 SEHNR, CDR2 FQNEAQ (reference sequence). For the CDR3, the DNA is TGTGCCAGCACCTCTAGGCCTGAAGCTTTCTTT. Its protein is CASTSRPEAFF.

This chain links TRBV27 with TRBJ2-1, with D possibly being TRBD2 (7 bases). Germline CDR1 reads MNHEY; CDR2 reads SMNVEV (reference sequence). V was shortened by 4 bases and J by 2 bases, with 9 bases between the two germline ends. The CDR3 totals 14 residues. CDR3 coding DNA: TGTGCCAGCAGTTCCGGGGGGCCCTACAATGAGCAGTTCTTC. Translated, it gives CASSSGGPYNEQFF.

The chain is built from TRBV18 and TRBJ2-7; D perhaps matches TRBD1 (6 bases). CDR1 and CDR2 (germline): KGHSH, LQKENI. With 6 bases removed from V and 1 base from J, the gap between germline ends came to 16 bases. This CDR3 comprises 15 residues. CDR3 sequence reads: CASSMGRTESYEQYF. CDR3 coding DNA: TGTGCCAGCTCCATGGGAAGGACAGAGTCCTACGAGCAGTACTTC. The full variable domain, in which reference TRBV18 and TRBJ2-7 provide the parts outside the CDR3, is NAGVMQNPRHLVRRRGQEARLRCSPMKGHSHVYWYRQLPEEGLKFMVYLQKENIIDESGMPKERFSAEFPKEGPSILRIQQVVRGDSAAYFCASSMGRTESYEQYFGPGTRLTVT.

The chain recombines TRBV27 with TRBJ1-5; D is unclear. This CDR3 region has 13 residues. The germline gives CDR1 MNHEY, CDR2 SMNVEV (reference sequence). Trimming took off 8 bases at V and 4 bases at J, with 12 bases between the two ends. The CDR3 loop is CASAVSANQPQHF. As DNA, the CDR3 is TGTGCCAGCGCGGTCAGTGCGAATCAGCCCCAGCATTTT.

This clone was observed a handful of times. The same CDR3 is also encoded by other DNA sequences in this sample. This rearrangement joins TRBV5-4 to TRBJ1-2; possible D gene TRBD1, 5 bases. Trimming took off 4 bases at V and 4 bases at J, with 8 bases between the two ends. This CDR3 has 12 residues. Germline V lookup: CDR1 SGHNT, CDR2 YYREEE (reference sequence). The DNA of the CDR3 is TGTGCCAGCAGCCCTGACAGCTATGGCTACACCTTC. As protein: CASSPDSYGYTF.

V is TRBV4-3 and J is TRBJ2-7, with D perhaps matching TRBD1 (5 bases). Germline V gives CDR1 LGHNA, CDR2 YSLEER. This CDR3 region has 15 residues. With 0 bases removed from V and 3 bases from J, the gap between germline ends came to 12 bases. Here the CDR3 DNA reads TGCGCCAGCAGCCAAGAACCCAGGGCTTACTACGAGCAGTACTTC. Protein product: CASSQEPRAYYEQYF.

The chain links TRBV9 to TRBJ2-5; D not resolved. The CDR3 extends over 14 amino acids. The ends were cut back, 0 bases at V and 5 bases at J, with 11 bases in the middle. Germline assignment: CDR1 SGDLS and CDR2 YYNGEE. In DNA, the CDR3 is TGTGCCAGCAGCGTAGGACTGAGAAGCGAGACCCAGTACTTC. Its translation: CASSVGLRSETQYF. Variable domain in full (rest from reference TRBV9 and TRBJ2-5): DSGVTQTPKHLITATGQRVTLRCSPRSGDLSVYWYQQSLDQGLQFLIQYYNGEERAKGNILERFSAQQFPDLHSELNLSSLELGDSALYFCASSVGLRSETQYFGPGTRLLVL.

The CDR3 region has the DNA TGCGCCAGCAGCTTGACAGGTTCGACTGTAGGGGAGCTGTTTTTT. Translating it yields CASSLTGSTVGELFF. This rearrangement joins TRBV5-1 to TRBJ2-2; possible D gene TRBD1, 5 bases. Germline CDR1 SGHRS, CDR2 YFSETQ. The V and J ends lost 1 base and 8 bases respectively, with 15 bases between them. The CDR3 loop spans 15 amino acids.

This clone was seen just once. The chain carries TRBV7-9 and TRBJ1-2; 8 bases map to TRBD1. CDR3 length: 15 amino acids. Trimming at V came to 1 base and at J to 7 bases, leaving 8 bases not matched to a gene. Germline-derived CDR1 and CDR2 are SEHNR and FQNEAQ (reference sequence). The CDR3 protein is CASSLVSGGTGGYTF. In DNA form, the CDR3 reads TGTGCCAGCAGCTTAGTGTCAGGGGGCACGGGTGGCTACACCTTC.